These 20 T cell receptor beta chains originate from one sample sequenced in a study of OX40 agonist ivuxolimab in advanced cancers. Data came from immunoSEQ multiplex PCR; TCRdb stores just in-frame clones and leaves some out. The sample yields tens of thousands of clones, over 75% seen once. The specimen was CD4+ or CD8+ T cells sorted from blood, collected in a trial of the OX40 agonist ivuxolimab. Receptors originate from an adult with an advanced solid tumor such as melanoma, head and neck, liver or kidney cancer.

The chain has TRBV27 and TRBJ2-7, with 7 nucleotides matching TRBD2. The CDR3 extends over 12 amino acids. In germline, CDR1 is MNHEY, CDR2 SMNVEV (reference sequence). V trimming: 8 bases; J trimming: 6 bases; junction bases outside the gene matches: 7. CDR3 region: CASRKSGGEQYF. The CDR3 nucleotides are TGTGCCAGCCGCAAGTCGGGGGGCGAGCAGTACTTC.

The gene calls are TRBV6-5 and TRBJ1-2; TRBD1 matches at 7 bases. The trim removed 0 bases at V and 11 bases at J, leaving 12 bases unmatched. Looked up from germline, CDR1 is MNHEY and CDR2 is SVGAGI. The CDR3 sequence is 15 residues long. CDR3 DNA: TGTGCCAGCAGTTACTCTAGGGCAGGGGGGGCAGGTTACACCTTC. Translated, it gives CASSYSRAGGAGYTF.

The chain is built from TRBV7-8 and TRBJ2-1; D is undetermined. V was clipped by 5 bases and J by 6 bases, with 11 bases between them. Germline CDR1 and CDR2: SGHVS and FQNEAQ. The CDR3 contains 13 residues. CDR3 amino acids: CASSRSMANEQFF. The CDR3 nucleotides read TGTGCCAGCAGCCGTAGTATGGCCAATGAGCAGTTCTTC. Combining the CDR3 with reference TRBV7-8 and TRBJ2-1 gives the whole variable domain GAGVSQSPRYKVAKRGQDVALRCDPISGHVSLFWYQQALGQGPEFLTYFQNEAQLDKSGLPSDRFFAERPEGSVSTLKIQRTQQEDSAVYLCASSRSMANEQFFGPGTRLTVL.

The V and J genes are TRBV28 and TRBJ1-1; a weak D match, TRBD1 (6 bases). The CDR3 is 15 residues long. With 7 bases removed from V and 4 bases from J, the gap between germline ends came to 19 bases. The germline V gene encodes CDR1 MDHEN and CDR2 SYDVKM. The CDR3, as DNA: TGTGCCAGCACCATTCGGGGGGCGCATGGCACTGAAGCTTTCTTT. It yields the protein CASTIRGAHGTEAFF.

The V and J genes are TRBV5-1 and TRBJ2-7; D is possibly TRBD2 (6 bases). Deletions cut 4 bases from V and 2 bases from J, with 13 bases between. The CDR3 length is 14 residues. Germline loops: CDR1 SGHRS, CDR2 YFSETQ. The CDR3, as DNA: TGCGCCAGCAGCGTACGACTAGGGACCTACGAGCAGTACTTC. As protein: CASSVRLGTYEQYF.

The V gene is TRBV2, the J gene TRBJ2-7; 10 bases fit TRBD1. The CDR3 is 14 residues long. Trimming removed 6 bases from V and 5 bases from J; junction bases left unmatched: 7. Germline V gives CDR1 SNHLY, CDR2 FYNNEI. CDR3 sequence (DNA): TGTGCCAGCAGCTTCGGACAGGGGGTCAACGAGCAGTACTTC. As protein: CASSFGQGVNEQYF.

V and J are TRBV6-1 and TRBJ2-7; no firm D call. CDR1 is MNHNS, CDR2 SASEGT, per germline. Trimming stripped 4 bases from V and 3 bases from J, with 7 bases between. This CDR3 is 12 amino acids long. The CDR3 sequence: CASSVTIYEQYF. As DNA, the CDR3 is TGTGCCAGCAGTGTGACCATCTACGAGCAGTACTTC.

The chain joins TRBV7-9 to TRBJ1-1; D call uncertain. V lost 1 base and J 1 base, leaving 10 bases between the germline ends. The CDR3 contains 15 residues. The V gene's germline CDR1 is SEHNR and CDR2 FQNEAQ (reference sequence). The CDR3 here is CASSLVVGGNTEAFF. The CDR3 DNA reads as TGTGCCAGCAGCTTAGTCGTAGGAGGGAACACTGAAGCTTTCTTT.

The rearrangement links TRBV7-3 to TRBJ1-1; D call uncertain. The V gene lost 0 bases and the J gene lost 3 bases, with 8 bases spanning the gap. The V gene's germline CDR1 is SGHTA and CDR2 FQGTGA. There are 14 residues in the CDR3. This chain's CDR3 is CASSLTGGYTEAFF. DNA of the CDR3: TGTGCCAGCAGCTTAACAGGAGGCTACACTGAAGCTTTCTTT.

The genes are TRBV27 and TRBJ2-2; D gene uncertain. This CDR3 comprises 13 residues. V lost 6 bases to trimming and J lost 1 base, with 6 bases between them. Looked up from germline, CDR1 is MNHEY and CDR2 is SMNVEV (reference sequence). The CDR3 here is CASRDQNTGELFF. CDR3 coding DNA: TGTGCCAGCAGAGATCAGAACACCGGGGAGCTGTTTTTT.

By sample fraction, this clone is medium-sized. The chain employs TRBV9 and TRBJ2-1; 8 nucleotides match TRBD2. V lost 0 bases to trimming and J lost 0 bases; unmatched junction nucleotides: 5. CDR1 is SGDLS and CDR2 is YYNGEE in the germline V gene. CDR3 length: 17 residues. The CDR3 protein is CASSVASGGLSYNEQFF. CDR3 nucleotides: TGTGCCAGCAGCGTAGCTTCGGGAGGGCTCTCCTACAATGAGCAGTTCTTC.

The chain uses TRBV30 and TRBJ2-4, with D possibly being TRBD1 (6 bases). CDR1 is GTSNPN and CDR2 is SVGIG in the germline V gene (reference sequence). V shed 0 bases and J shed 3 bases, with 9 bases lying between them. CDR3 length equals 14 residues. The CDR3 nucleotides read TGTGCCTGGAGTGTAGGCAGGGGCAAAAACATTCAGTACTTC. It encodes CAWSVGRGKNIQYF. Full variable domain (outside the CDR3, taken from reference TRBV30 and TRBJ2-4): SQTIHQWPATLVQPVGSPLSLECTVEGTSNPNLYWYRQAAGRGLQLLFYSVGIGQISSEVPQNLSASRPQDRQFILSSKKLLLSDSGFYLCAWSVGRGKNIQYFGAGTRLSVL.

Judged by abundance, this clone is medium-sized. V usage is TRBV4-1 and J usage is TRBJ2-1, with 10 bases matching TRBD2. The length of the CDR3 is 16 residues. V shed 2 bases and J 2 bases; nucleotides not matched to a gene: 3. Germline V gene lookup returns CDR1 MGHRA and CDR2 YSYEKL. The CDR3 DNA follows: TGCGCCAGCAGCCAATCTAGCGGGAGCGCCTACAATGAGCAGTTCTTC. This encodes CASSQSSGSAYNEQFF.

The rearrangement links TRBV28 to TRBJ1-6; D possibly corresponds to TRBD1 (6 bases). Trimming cost V 5 bases and J 3 bases, with 14 bases left between them. This CDR3 comprises 16 residues. CDR1 and CDR2 (germline): MDHEN, SYDVKM. The CDR3 loop is CASSTNREFYNSPLHF. The CDR3 DNA follows: TGTGCCAGCAGTACAAACAGGGAGTTCTATAATTCACCCCTCCACTTT.

This clone has only one observation. This rearrangement joins TRBV2 to TRBJ2-7; tentative D call: TRBD1 (6 bases). The CDR3 is 13 residues long. The V end lost 9 bases, the J end lost 2 bases, and 14 bases lay between the germline ends. In germline, CDR1 is SNHLY, CDR2 FYNNEI. The CDR3 region is CARGAGYPYEQYF. The DNA for the CDR3 is TGTGCCAGGGGGGCGGGCTATCCCTACGAGCAGTACTTC. Variable domain in full (rest from reference TRBV2 and TRBJ2-7): EPEVTQTPSHQVTQMGQEVILRCVPISNHLYFYWYRQILGQKVEFLVSFYNNEISEKSEIFDDQFSVERPDGSNFTLKIRSTKLEDSAMYFCARGAGYPYEQYFGPGTRLTVT.

This clone has just one count. The chain recombines TRBV4-1 with TRBJ2-1, with D possibly matching TRBD1 (6 bases). Looked up from germline, CDR1 is MGHRA and CDR2 is YSYEKL. V lost 4 bases to trimming and J lost 8 bases, with 21 bases between them. This CDR3 has 16 amino acids. CDR3 DNA: TGCGCCAGCAGCCCCCCAGGCGGACCCGAGGGGGATGAGCAGTTCTTC. As protein: CASSPPGGPEGDEQFF.

The chain recombines TRBV28 with TRBJ2-5; TRBD1 agrees at 8 bases. The CDR3 spans 14 residues. The V gene end was trimmed by 4 bases and the J gene end by 5 bases; junction bases not matched to a gene: 6. Germline CDR1 is MDHEN and CDR2 is SYDVKM. CDR3 sequence reads: CASSSSDRVETQYF. The DNA for the CDR3 is TGTGCCAGCAGTTCCTCGGACAGGGTGGAGACCCAGTACTTC.

The chain is built from TRBV11-2 and TRBJ2-5; D remains unclear. The CDR3 consists of 13 residues. Germline CDR1 is SGHAT and CDR2 is FQNNGV. V was trimmed by 1 base and J by 3 bases, leaving 6 bases between them. The CDR3 nucleotides are TGTGCCAGCAGCTTAGTCGGAGAAGAGACCCAGTACTTC. Translating it yields CASSLVGEETQYF.

This chain links TRBV28 with TRBJ2-1; D possibly matches TRBD1 or TRBD2 (5 bases each). The germline CDR1 and CDR2 sequences are MDHEN and SYDVKM. The CDR3 has 14 amino acids. V gave up 6 bases and J gave up 0 bases, with 9 bases separating them. The CDR3, as DNA: TGTGCCAGCAGCGAGGGGTTCTCCTACAATGAGCAGTTCTTC. It is translated as CASSEGFSYNEQFF.

The rearrangement uses TRBV5-1 and TRBJ1-2; D ambiguous. CDR3 size: 12 residues. The germline V gene encodes CDR1 SGHRS and CDR2 YFSETQ. V lost 2 bases and J 4 bases, leaving 6 bases between the germline ends. As DNA, the CDR3 is TGCGCCAGCAGCTTCCCGGGCTATGGCTACACCTTC. It is translated as CASSFPGYGYTF.